The next 30 T cell receptor beta chains were all read from a single sample in a study of CD8+ T cells in alopecia areata. Following extraction, RNA underwent reverse transcription to cDNA, which served as the sequencing template. Profiling relied on immunoSEQ multiplex PCR, and the TCRdb table lists in-frame clones only, not all of them. The table lists 170,000 or so clones, 59% of them singletons. This material consisted of CD4+ T cells sorted from blood, taken at week 0. The receptors come from a human donor with alopecia areata.

This chain joins TRBV7-2 and TRBJ2-3; the D is unclear. Deletions cut 1 base from V and 0 bases from J, with 8 bases between. This CDR3 has 15 amino acids. Germline assignment: CDR1 SGHTA and CDR2 FQGNSA. CDR3 DNA: TGTGCCAGCAGCTTAGGCGGTAGAAGCACAGATACGCAGTATTTT. This sequence encodes CASSLGGRSTDTQYF.

This chain joins TRBV19 and TRBJ1-2, with 7 bases identical to TRBD1. Germline trimming cut 11 bases from V and 8 bases from J; bases unmatched to any gene: 14. CDR1 is LNHDA, CDR2 SQIVND, per germline (reference sequence). The CDR3 totals 13 residues. CDR3 amino acids: CASNPDRSGGYTF. In nucleotides, the CDR3 is TGTGCCTCGAACCCGGACAGGTCCGGCGGCTACACCTTC.

The chain couples TRBV4-2 to TRBJ2-3; D might be TRBD1 or TRBD2, each matching 5 bases. This CDR3 has 18 amino acids. V lost 1 base and J 0 bases, leaving 17 bases between the germline ends. CDR1 and CDR2 (germline): LGHNA, YNFKEQ. CDR3 nucleotide sequence: TGTGCCAGCAGCCAAGGCCCTGGGGGTGAGGGTAGCACAGATACGCAGTATTTT. Its translation: CASSQGPGGEGSTDTQYF.

The chain uses TRBV5-6 and TRBJ2-2, with 7 positions matching TRBD1. CDR1 SGHDT and CDR2 YYEEEE come from the germline V gene. This CDR3 comprises 17 residues. V gave up 4 bases and J gave up 3 bases; unmatched junction bases: 12. CDR3 bases: TGTGCCAGCAGCAAACTAATGGACAGGTTCGACACCGGGGAGCTGTTTTTT. It specifies CASSKLMDRFDTGELFF.

The chain carries TRBV11-3 and TRBJ2-5; TRBD1 matches 11 bases. This CDR3 comprises 18 residues. The V gene's germline CDR1 is SGHNT and CDR2 YENEEA. Trimming cost V 2 bases and J 2 bases; bases outside gene matches: 10. CDR3 residues: CASSLHRTGGYLQETQYF. In nucleotides, the CDR3 is TGTGCCAGCAGCTTACATCGGACAGGGGGCTACCTACAAGAGACCCAGTACTTC.

This clone has more than one count but fewer than ten. Here the CDR3 reads CASSHRESQPQHF. The DNA of the CDR3 is TGTGCCAGCAGTCACAGGGAAAGTCAGCCCCAGCATTTT. The rearrangement joins TRBV6-5 to TRBJ1-5; TRBD1 is a possible D gene (6 bases). Germline V gives CDR1 MNHEY, CDR2 SVGAGI. V lost 5 bases, J lost 6 bases, and 11 bases lay in between. The CDR3 runs to 13 residues.

The rearrangement links TRBV29-1 to TRBJ1-5; TRBD1 agrees at 7 bases. The CDR3 contains 12 residues. CDR1 and CDR2 (germline): SQVTM, ANQGSEA. Trimming took 7 bases from V and 7 from J; bases not matched to a gene: 7. The CDR3 DNA is TGCAGCGCTTCACAGGGGTCCCAGCCCCAGCATTTT. Translating it yields CSASQGSQPQHF. The full variable domain, with the rest looked up from reference TRBV29-1 and TRBJ1-5, is SAVISQKPSRDICQRGTSLTIQCQVDSQVTMMFWYRQQPGQSLTLIATANQGSEATYESGFVIDKFPISRPNLTFSTLTVSNMSPEDSSIYLCSASQGSQPQHFGDGTRLSIL.

This chain connects TRBV2 to TRBJ2-3; 9 bases map to TRBD2. The germline gives CDR1 SNHLY, CDR2 FYNNEI. The CDR3 length is 16 residues. V was clipped by 3 bases and J by 3 bases; unmatched bases: 7. The CDR3 sequence: CASSDRAGGPTDTQYF. In DNA, the CDR3 is TGTGCCAGCAGTGACCGGGCGGGGGGGCCGACAGATACGCAGTATTTT. Complete variable domain (other parts from reference TRBV2 and TRBJ2-3): EPEVTQTPSHQVTQMGQEVILRCVPISNHLYFYWYRQILGQKVEFLVSFYNNEISEKSEIFDDQFSVERPDGSNFTLKIRSTKLEDSAMYFCASSDRAGGPTDTQYFGPGTRLTVL.

This chain joins TRBV7-9 and TRBJ1-5; D is uncertain. There are 11 residues in the CDR3. The V gene's germline CDR1 is SEHNR and CDR2 FQNEAQ (reference sequence). The V end lost 1 base, the J end lost 6 bases, and 1 base lay between the germline ends. The CDR3 loop is CASSLVQPQHF. The CDR3 region has the DNA TGTGCCAGCAGCTTAGTTCAGCCCCAGCATTTT.

In this sample, this clone turned up a few times. The rearrangement uses TRBV30 and TRBJ1-5; no firm D call. Between the trimmed V and J ends, which lost 8 bases and 7 bases, there was a span of 21 bases. The CDR3 has 14 amino acids. The V gene's germline CDR1 is GTSNPN and CDR2 SVGIG (reference sequence). The CDR3 DNA reads TGTGCCCTAAGCCGCCGGGCCGTGGAGCAGCCCCAGCATTTT. Protein sequence: CALSRRAVEQPQHF.

This clone was counted a few times. The chain carries TRBV25-1 and TRBJ2-3; a weak D match, TRBD2 (6 bases). The CDR3 has 16 amino acids. Germline V gene sequence: CDR1 MGHDK, CDR2 SYGVNS. Trimming took off 4 bases at V and 0 bases at J, with 14 bases between the two ends. This CDR3 is CASSARAGLSTDTQYF. DNA of the CDR3: TGTGCCAGCAGTGCCAGGGCGGGACTCAGCACAGATACGCAGTATTTT.

This clone was counted a single time. The genes are TRBV5-1 and TRBJ2-7; 8 nucleotides line up with TRBD2. After removal of 3 bases from V and 7 bases from J, the junction contained 9 bases not matched to a gene. The CDR3 contains 14 residues. CDR1 is SGHRS and CDR2 is YFSETQ in the germline V gene. The chain's CDR3 is CASSSPGLGHEQYF. DNA for the CDR3: TGCGCCAGCAGCTCGCCGGGACTAGGTCATGAGCAGTACTTC.

The chain recombines TRBV25-1 with TRBJ1-1; no clear D gene. The length of the CDR3 is 13 residues. V gave up 8 bases and J gave up 9 bases, with 19 bases separating them. CDR1 is MGHDK and CDR2 is SYGVNS in the germline V gene. This CDR3 reads CASSKGGLQQAFF. For the CDR3, the DNA is TGTGCCAGCTCTAAAGGAGGCCTCCAGCAAGCTTTCTTT.

The chain combines TRBV11-3 with TRBJ1-1, with 7 nucleotides matching TRBD1. The CDR3 is made up of 16 amino acids. Per the germline V gene, CDR1 is SGHNT and CDR2 is YENEEA. V shed 0 bases and J 3 bases; nucleotides not matched to a gene: 7. The DNA of the CDR3 is TGTGCCAGCAGCTTAGATCGAAACAGGGGAGACACTGAAGCTTTCTTT. It codes for CASSLDRNRGDTEAFF.

The rearrangement uses TRBV29-1 and TRBJ2-4, with D possibly being TRBD1 (5 bases). V gave up 5 bases and J gave up 8 bases, with 10 bases separating them. The CDR3 sequence is 11 residues long. Germline values: CDR1 SQVTM, CDR2 ANQGSEA. In DNA, the CDR3 is TGCAGCGTTAGAATAGGGGACATTCAGTACTTC. This codes for CSVRIGDIQYF. Filled out from reference TRBV29-1 and TRBJ2-4, the complete variable domain reads SAVISQKPSRDICQRGTSLTIQCQVDSQVTMMFWYRQQPGQSLTLIATANQGSEATYESGFVIDKFPISRPNLTFSTLTVSNMSPEDSSIYLCSVRIGDIQYFGAGTRLSVL.

This clone was recorded a few times. The rearrangement links TRBV30 to TRBJ2-2; D remains unclear. Trimming cost V 0 bases and J 7 bases, with 6 bases left between them. The germline V gene encodes CDR1 GTSNPN and CDR2 SVGIG (reference sequence). This CDR3 contains 12 residues. The CDR3 nucleotides are TGTGCCTGGAGTGTACTTGTCGGGGAGCTGTTTTTT. It specifies CAWSVLVGELFF.

This clone showed up just once. V is TRBV29-1 and J is TRBJ2-1; 10 bases fit TRBD1. The V gene's germline CDR1 is SQVTM and CDR2 ANQGSEA. V lost 8 bases and J lost 5; bases outside the gene matches: 15. This CDR3 has 16 amino acids. The CDR3 bases are TGCAGCAGCACAACGGCCGGGACAGGGGCCAACAATGAGCAGTTCTTC. Protein: CSSTTAGTGANNEQFF.

The rearrangement uses TRBV6-5 and TRBJ1-1, with TRBD1 as a possible D gene (6 bases). The CDR3 spans 15 residues. With 0 bases removed from V and 3 bases from J, the gap between germline ends came to 11 bases. Germline CDR1 is MNHEY and CDR2 is SVGAGI. CDR3 residues: CASSYSNHRDTEAFF. The CDR3 DNA reads TGTGCCAGCAGTTACTCGAATCACAGGGACACTGAAGCTTTCTTT.

This chain joins TRBV30 and TRBJ2-3; TRBD2 matches at 8 bases. V gave up 0 bases and J gave up 0 bases; unmatched junction bases: 11. In germline, CDR1 is GTSNPN, CDR2 SVGIG (reference sequence). This CDR3 is built from 18 residues. The CDR3 reads CAWSVRGAGAFSTDTQYF. The CDR3 nucleotides read TGTGCCTGGAGTGTACGGGGAGCGGGGGCCTTTAGCACAGATACGCAGTATTTT. The full variable domain, rest sourced from reference TRBV30 and TRBJ2-3, is SQTIHQWPATLVQPVGSPLSLECTVEGTSNPNLYWYRQAAGRGLQLLFYSVGIGQISSEVPQNLSASRPQDRQFILSSKKLLLSDSGFYLCAWSVRGAGAFSTDTQYFGPGTRLTVL.

V gene TRBV29-1 combines with J gene TRBJ2-3; 8 nucleotides line up with TRBD1. The CDR3 spans 14 residues. Unmatched junction bases numbered 5, after V lost 5 bases and J lost 1 base. Germline CDR1 is SQVTM and CDR2 is ANQGSEA. This CDR3 reads CSVPQGVRTDTQYF. CDR3 in DNA: TGCAGCGTTCCACAGGGGGTTCGCACAGATACGCAGTATTTT.

This clone appeared a few times. J is TRBJ2-1 and V is TRBV7-9, with 13 bases fitting TRBD2. Germline CDR1 is SEHNR and CDR2 is FQNEAQ (reference sequence). Losses at the gene ends were 5 bases for V and 6 bases for J; bases not matched to a gene: 7. This CDR3 is 16 amino acids long. The CDR3 bases are TGTGCCAGCAGCCTCGGACTAGCGGGGGCAAGCAATGAGCAGTTCTTC. Translating gives CASSLGLAGASNEQFF.

The rearrangement joins TRBV7-8 to TRBJ2-7; either TRBD1 or TRBD2 may supply D (6 bases each). Trimming removed 3 bases at V and 3 bases at J, with 18 bases between. CDR3 length: 16 amino acids. Looked up from germline, CDR1 is SGHVS and CDR2 is FQNEAQ. Here the CDR3 reads CASSFGIRGLDYEQYF. Here the CDR3 DNA reads TGTGCCAGCAGCTTTGGGATTCGGGGGCTGGACTACGAGCAGTACTTC.

The chain links TRBV30 to TRBJ1-2, with D hard to call. This CDR3 has 14 residues. The V end was cut by 3 bases, the J end by 7 bases, with 18 bases between. Germline CDR1 GTSNPN, CDR2 SVGIG (reference sequence). CDR3 sequence: CAWSSNAGLGGYTF. The CDR3 DNA reads as TGTGCCTGGAGCTCAAATGCGGGTCTGGGTGGCTACACCTTC. The whole variable domain, filled in from reference TRBV30 and TRBJ1-2, reads SQTIHQWPATLVQPVGSPLSLECTVEGTSNPNLYWYRQAAGRGLQLLFYSVGIGQISSEVPQNLSASRPQDRQFILSSKKLLLSDSGFYLCAWSSNAGLGGYTFGSGTRLTVV.

This clone was observed a handful of times. The chain has TRBV29-1 and TRBJ1-1, with D hard to call. This CDR3 comprises 10 residues. V was clipped by 2 bases and J by 3 bases, with 1 base between them. CDR1 is SQVTM and CDR2 is ANQGSEA in the germline V gene. The CDR3 loop reads CSVEHTEAFF. The CDR3 bases are TGCAGCGTTGAACACACTGAAGCTTTCTTT.

The gene calls are TRBV12-5 and TRBJ2-5; 13 bases fit TRBD2. The V and J ends lost 6 bases and 2 bases, in that order; junction bases with no gene match: 9. The V gene's germline CDR1 is LGHNT and CDR2 FRNRAP. The CDR3 loop spans 17 amino acids. The CDR3 is CASGRTSGGANQETQYF. Written as DNA, the CDR3 is TGTGCTAGTGGCCGGACTAGCGGGGGAGCGAATCAAGAGACCCAGTACTTC.

The genes are TRBV9 and TRBJ2-2; TRBD1 might be the D (6 bases). CDR3 size: 14 residues. CDR1 and CDR2 from the germline V gene are SGDLS and YYNGEE. Trimming removed 4 bases at V and 5 bases at J, with 12 bases between. CDR3 residues: CASSPGVVTGELFF. The CDR3 DNA reads TGTGCCAGCAGCCCAGGGGTCGTGACCGGGGAGCTGTTTTTT.

This clone was picked up a small number of times. The chain uses TRBV7-9 and TRBJ1-2; no clear D. Germline V gene data show CDR1 as SEHNR and CDR2 as FQNEAQ (reference sequence). The CDR3 consists of 14 residues. The V end lost 5 bases, the J end lost 2 bases, and 12 bases lay between the germline ends. The chain's CDR3 is CASSTSGVNYGYTF. The CDR3 region has the DNA TGTGCCAGCAGCACCAGTGGGGTGAACTATGGCTACACCTTC.

The gene calls are TRBV29-1 and TRBJ1-5; possibly TRBD1 for D (6 bases). The V end lost 4 bases, the J end lost 4 bases, and 11 bases lay between the germline ends. CDR1 and CDR2 (germline): SQVTM, ANQGSEA. CDR3 length: 13 amino acids. DNA for the CDR3: TGCAGCGTTGGAGGGGGACGTAATCAGCCCCAGCATTTT. This gives the protein CSVGGGRNQPQHF.

The chain recombines TRBV7-9 with TRBJ2-3, with 10 positions matching TRBD1. The V gene's germline CDR1 is SEHNR and CDR2 FQNEAQ (reference sequence). V lost 1 base, J lost 3 bases, and 7 bases stayed unmatched. The CDR3 spans 17 residues. CDR3 sequence (DNA): TGTGCCAGCAGCTTAGGAAGGGGGACAGGGGCGACAGATACGCAGTATTTT. This gives the protein CASSLGRGTGATDTQYF.

The chain employs TRBV27 and TRBJ1-6; possibly TRBD1 for D (6 bases). Per the germline V gene, CDR1 is MNHEY and CDR2 is SMNVEV (reference sequence). This CDR3 comprises 12 residues. V was shortened by 4 bases and J by 10 bases, with 8 bases between the two germline ends. The CDR3 DNA reads as TGTGCCAGCAGTTCGACAGGCTCACCCCTCCACTTT. Protein sequence: CASSSTGSPLHF.